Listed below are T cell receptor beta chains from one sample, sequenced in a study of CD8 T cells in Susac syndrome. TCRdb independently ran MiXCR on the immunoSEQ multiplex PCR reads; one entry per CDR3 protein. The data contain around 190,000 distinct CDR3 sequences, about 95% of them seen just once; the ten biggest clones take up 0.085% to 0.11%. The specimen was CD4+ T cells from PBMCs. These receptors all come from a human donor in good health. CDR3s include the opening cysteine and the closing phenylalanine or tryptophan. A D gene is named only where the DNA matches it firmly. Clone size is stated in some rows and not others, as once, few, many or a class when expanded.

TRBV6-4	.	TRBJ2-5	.	CASSATGKETQYF	TGTGCCAGCAGTGCCACAGGGAAAGAGACCCAGTACTTC
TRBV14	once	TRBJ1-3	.	CASSQDRARSVPSGNTIYF	TGTGCCAGCAGCCAAGACAGGGCCCGATCCGTCCCCTCTGGAAACACCATATATTTT
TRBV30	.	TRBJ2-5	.	CAWSRGGVETQYF	TGTGCCTGGAGTAGGGGGGGAGTAGAGACCCAGTACTTC
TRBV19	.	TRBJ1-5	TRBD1	CASSIDRGSQPQHF	TGTGCCAGTAGTATCGACAGGGGAAGCCAGCCCCAGCATTTT
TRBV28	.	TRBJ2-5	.	CASKGETQYF	TGTGCCAGCAAGGGGGAGACCCAGTACTTC
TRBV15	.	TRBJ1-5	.	CATSRDPISNQPQHF	TGTGCCACCAGCAGAGATCCGATTAGCAATCAGCCCCAGCATTTT
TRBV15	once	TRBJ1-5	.	CATSREIAARASNQPQHF	TGTGCCACCAGCAGAGAAATAGCAGCCAGGGCTAGCAATCAGCCCCAGCATTTT
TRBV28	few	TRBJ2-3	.	CASSFLAGGTDTQYF	TGTGCCAGCAGTTTCCTCGCCGGCGGCACAGATACGCAGTATTTT
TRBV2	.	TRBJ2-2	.	CASRTRAGELFF	TGTGCCAGCAGGACGAGGGCCGGGGAGCTGTTTTTT
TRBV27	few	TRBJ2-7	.	CASSLEGPSYEQYF	TGTGCCAGCAGTTTAGAGGGCCCGTCCTACGAGCAGTACTTC
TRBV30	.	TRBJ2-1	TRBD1	CAWSAWGRGGEDEQFF	TGTGCCTGGAGTGCCTGGGGGAGAGGGGGCGAGGATGAGCAGTTCTTC
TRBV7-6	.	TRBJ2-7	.	CASSLELARSEQYF	TGTGCCAGCAGCTTAGAACTAGCCCGTAGCGAGCAGTACTTC
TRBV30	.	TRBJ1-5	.	CAWNRADQPQHF	TGTGCCTGGAATAGGGCAGATCAGCCCCAGCATTTT
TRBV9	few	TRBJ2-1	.	CASSRDNEQFF	TGTGCCAGCAGCCGCGACAATGAGCAGTTCTTC
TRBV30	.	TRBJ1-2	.	CAWSVWDKLYYGYTF	TGTGCCTGGAGTGTATGGGACAAGCTATACTATGGCTACACCTTC
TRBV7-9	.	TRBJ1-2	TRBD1	CASSLVRDSVYGYTF	TGTGCCAGCAGCCTGGTCCGGGACAGCGTCTATGGCTACACCTTC
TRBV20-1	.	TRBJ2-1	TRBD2	CSVIAGGPYNEQFF	TGCAGTGTTATAGCGGGAGGGCCCTACAATGAGCAGTTCTTC
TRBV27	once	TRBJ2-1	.	CASSSGPDGDEQFF	TGTGCCAGCAGTTCCGGACCGGATGGGGATGAGCAGTTCTTC
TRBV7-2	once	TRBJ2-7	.	CASSWDASYEQYF	TGTGCCAGCAGCTGGGACGCCTCCTACGAGCAGTACTTC
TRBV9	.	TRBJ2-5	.	CASSVLGGETQYF	TGTGCCAGCAGCGTATTAGGAGGAGAGACCCAGTACTTC
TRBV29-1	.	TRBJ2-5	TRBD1	CSVPQRTGGETQYF	TGCAGCGTCCCTCAACGGACAGGTGGGGAGACCCAGTACTTC
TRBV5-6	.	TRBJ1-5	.	CASSSLAAGDDQPQHF	TGTGCCAGCAGCTCCCTTGCGGCAGGGGACGATCAGCCCCAGCATTTT
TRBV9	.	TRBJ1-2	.	CASSVDEAGYGYTF	TGTGCCAGCAGCGTAGACGAGGCAGGCTATGGCTACACCTTC
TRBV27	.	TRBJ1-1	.	CASSLSSGVGAEAFF	TGTGCCAGCAGTTTATCATCAGGGGTGGGCGCTGAAGCTTTCTTT
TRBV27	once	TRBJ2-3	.	CASRFIGGYTDTQYF	TGTGCCAGCAGATTTATTGGGGGGTACACAGATACGCAGTATTTT
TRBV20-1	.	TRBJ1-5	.	CSARAGGIDQPQHF	TGCAGTGCTAGGGCGGGGGGCATCGATCAGCCCCAGCATTTT